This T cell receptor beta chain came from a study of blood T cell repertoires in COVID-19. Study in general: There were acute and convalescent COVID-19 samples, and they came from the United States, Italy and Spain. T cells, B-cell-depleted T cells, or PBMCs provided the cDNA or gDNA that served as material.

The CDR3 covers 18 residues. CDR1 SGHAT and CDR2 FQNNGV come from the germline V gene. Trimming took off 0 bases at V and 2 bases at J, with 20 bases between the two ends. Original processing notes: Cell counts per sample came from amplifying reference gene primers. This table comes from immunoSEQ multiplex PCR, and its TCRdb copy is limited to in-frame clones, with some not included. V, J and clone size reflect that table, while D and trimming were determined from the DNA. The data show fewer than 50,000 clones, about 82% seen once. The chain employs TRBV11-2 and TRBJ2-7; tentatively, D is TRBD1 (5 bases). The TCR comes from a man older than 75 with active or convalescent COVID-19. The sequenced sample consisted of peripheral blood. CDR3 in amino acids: CASSLEGPFFDRAYEQYF. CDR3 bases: TGTGCCAGCAGCTTAGAAGGCCCCTTCTTCGACAGAGCCTACGAGCAGTACTTC.